These T cell receptor beta chains were read from a single sample in a study of T cell repertoires in aging, cancer and after chemotherapy. Each CDR3 protein gets one entry after TCRdb re-called the multiplex PCR reads with MiXCR. The data hold some 6,000 distinct CDR3 sequences, with under 25% observed a single time. The sample taken for sequencing was blood. The receptors here all came from a human donor in good health. The CDR3 runs from the conserved cysteine through the conserved F or W. A D gene is named only where the DNA matches it firmly. The listing skips clone size in some rows; elsewhere it reads once, few, many or a size class.

d_gene | j_gene | abundance | v_gene | CDR3aa | CDR3nt
NA | TRBJ2-1 | medium-sized | TRBV7-9 | CASSLGSGSYNEQFF | TGTGCCAGCAGCTTAGGCTCGGGTTCCTACAATGAGCAGTTCTTC
NA | TRBJ1-1 | NA | TRBV28 | CASSLLVAGEAFF | TGTGCCAGCAGTTTACTGGTTGCGGGTGAAGCTTTCTTT
NA | TRBJ2-5 | medium-sized | TRBV7-3 | CASSSDPGVETQYF | TGTGCCAGCAGCTCCGACCCGGGTGTGGAGACCCAGTACTTC
NA | TRBJ2-6 | NA | TRBV9 | CASSVEARGTPYSGANVLTF | TGTGCCAGCAGCGTAGAGGCGAGGGGGACCCCATACTCTGGGGCCAACGTCCTGACTTTC
NA | TRBJ1-1 | medium-sized | TRBV10-3 | CAIKTGENTEAFF | TGTGCCATCAAAACGGGCGAGAACACTGAAGCTTTCTTT
NA | TRBJ1-2 | NA | TRBV4-2 | CASSQERGTGGYTF | TGTGCCAGCAGCCAAGAGCGGGGGACGGGGGGCTACACCTTC
NA | TRBJ1-2 | medium-sized | TRBV7-9 | CASSAHYYGYTF | TGTGCCAGCAGCGCCCACTACTATGGCTACACCTTC
TRBD1 | TRBJ2-5 | NA | TRBV7-9 | CASSARAGTGVGETQYF | TGTGCCAGCAGCGCACGGGCCGGGACAGGGGTAGGGGAGACCCAGTACTTC
TRBD1 | TRBJ1-4 | NA | TRBV5-8 | CASSPGTAGNEKLFF | TGTGCCAGCAGCCCAGGGACAGCGGGGAATGAAAAACTGTTTTTT
NA | TRBJ1-2 | medium-sized | TRBV6-1 | CASSEASAGYTF | TGTGCCAGCAGTGAAGCCTCGGCTGGCTACACCTTC
NA | TRBJ1-3 | medium-sized | TRBV6-4 | CASSDSGRTSGNTIYF | TGTGCCAGCAGTGACTCGGGACGGACCTCTGGAAACACCATATATTTT
NA | TRBJ1-2 | medium-sized | TRBV24-1 | CATSMDGYYGYTF | TGTGCCACCAGTATGGACGGTTACTATGGCTACACCTTC
TRBD2 | TRBJ2-1 | NA | TRBV7-2 | CASSSERAGANEQFF | TGTGCCAGCAGTTCCGAGCGAGCGGGGGCTAATGAGCAGTTCTTC
TRBD1 | TRBJ1-1 | medium-sized | TRBV29-1 | CSAGTANTEAFF | TGCAGCGCTGGGACAGCGAACACTGAAGCTTTCTTT
TRBD1 | TRBJ1-2 | once | TRBV7-9 | CASSPRGQTGNYGYTF | TGTGCCAGCAGCCCCAGGGGGCAGACCGGTAACTATGGCTACACCTTC
NA | TRBJ1-4 | medium-sized | TRBV7-9 | CASSLLGTPNEKLFF | TGTGCCAGCAGCTTACTCGGGACCCCTAATGAAAAACTGTTTTTT
TRBD1 | TRBJ2-5 | NA | TRBV5-1 | CASSLDPGQAQETQYF | TGCGCCAGCAGCCTGGACCCGGGACAGGCACAAGAGACCCAGTACTTC
NA | TRBJ2-1 | NA | TRBV18 | CASSVYTAGTTYNEQFF | TGTGCCAGCTCAGTGTACACTGCGGGGACAACCTACAATGAGCAGTTCTTC
NA | TRBJ1-1 | medium-sized | TRBV6-5 | CASRPGTTYTEAFF | TGTGCCAGCAGACCCGGGACAACCTACACTGAAGCTTTCTTT
NA | TRBJ2-5 | medium-sized | TRBV19 | CASSRGGETQYF | TGTGCCAGTAGTAGAGGGGGAGAGACCCAGTACTTC
NA | TRBJ1-2 | medium-sized | TRBV7-9 | CASSPLGGSKGYTF | TGTGCCAGCAGCCCCTTGGGGGGATCTAAAGGCTACACCTTC
TRBD2 | TRBJ2-1 | NA | TRBV7-6 | CASSLGTSGTDEQFF | TGTGCCAGCAGCCTTGGGACTAGCGGGACGGATGAGCAGTTCTTC
TRBD1 | TRBJ2-3 | medium-sized | TRBV6-5 | CASSRQGVTDTQYF | TGTGCCAGCAGCCGACAGGGAGTCACAGATACGCAGTATTTT
TRBD1 | TRBJ2-1 | medium-sized | TRBV7-3 | CASQQGTGLKNEQFF | TGTGCCAGCCAACAGGGGACAGGGCTAAAGAATGAGCAGTTCTTC
NA | TRBJ1-1 | medium-sized | TRBV7-9 | CASSFATEAFF | TGTGCCAGCAGCTTCGCTACTGAAGCTTTCTTT
NA | TRBJ1-2 | few | TRBV12-3/TRBV12-4 | CARTPSRGGRGYTF | TGTGCCAGGACTCCTTCAAGGGGCGGGCGAGGCTACACCTTC
NA | TRBJ2-7 | medium-sized | TRBV7-2 | CASSLDRSSYEQYF | TGTGCCAGCAGCTTAGACAGGAGCTCCTACGAGCAGTACTTC
NA | TRBJ2-1 | medium-sized | TRBV19 | CASSPRGSLSYNEQFF | TGTGCCAGTAGTCCCCGGGGCTCCCTGTCCTACAATGAGCAGTTCTTC
NA | TRBJ1-5 | few | TRBV19 | CASRLLGPNQPQHF | TGTGCCAGTAGGTTGCTCGGGCCCAATCAGCCCCAGCATTTT
NA | TRBJ2-5 | medium-sized | TRBV19 | CASSIGRGTMRAETQYF | TGTGCCAGTAGTATAGGGAGAGGGACGATGAGAGCAGAGACCCAGTACTTC
NA | TRBJ2-3 | few | TRBV5-6 | CASSFHVGAGDTQYF | TGTGCCAGCAGCTTTCACGTGGGGGCGGGGGATACGCAGTATTTT
NA | TRBJ2-5 | medium-sized | TRBV11-2 | CASSFHTSGPQETQYF | TGTGCCAGCAGCTTCCATACCTCGGGACCCCAAGAGACCCAGTACTTC
NA | TRBJ2-1 | medium-sized | TRBV7-6 | CASSLIGTVDNEQFF | TGTGCCAGCAGCTTAATCGGGACGGTGGACAATGAGCAGTTCTTC
NA | TRBJ1-1 | NA | TRBV5-1 | CASSTGTERAEAFF | TGCGCCAGCAGCACGGGGACTGAACGGGCTGAAGCTTTCTTT
NA | TRBJ2-3 | few | TRBV30 | CAWGGTTQYF | TGTGCCTGGGGCGGCACTACGCAGTATTTT
TRBD2 | TRBJ2-3 | NA | TRBV5-1 | CASSLGLAGTDTQYF | TGTGCCAGCAGCTTGGGACTAGCGGGCACAGATACGCAGTATTTT
NA | TRBJ2-5 | medium-sized | TRBV11-1 | CASSLATISKETQYF | TGTGCCAGCAGCTTAGCTACAATCTCCAAAGAGACCCAGTACTTC
NA | TRBJ2-2 | medium-sized | TRBV24-1 | CATSVGGVIRELFF | TGTGCCACCTCTGTGGGGGGTGTTATCCGGGAGCTGTTTTTT
TRBD2 | TRBJ2-1 | medium-sized | TRBV20-1 | CSAYRLAGIAEQFF | TGCAGTGCGTATAGACTAGCGGGCATCGCAGAGCAGTTCTTC
NA | TRBJ2-7 | medium-sized | TRBV7-6 | CASSSLSGSWEQYF | TGTGCCAGCAGCTCCCTCTCAGGGTCTTGGGAGCAGTACTTC
NA | TRBJ2-3 | NA | TRBV6-5 | CASRSIGTFFRAQYF | TGTGCCAGCAGGTCAATCGGGACTTTCTTCCGGGCGCAGTATTTT